This TCR beta chain was sequenced in a study of Graves' ophthalmopathy and Graves' hyperthyroidism. In the study overall: Over 18 months of follow-up, stable hyperthyroidism required that no ophthalmopathy appear.

About this clonotype itself: The antigen is not known.

Study results and caveats: Blood also held most thyroid clonotypes expanded above 0.001 frequency.

TCR beta CDR3 regions were amplified from RNA transcripts. The first-round RT-PCR employed HTBI primers together with the Qiagen OneStep RT-PCR kit. A multiplex PCR was then performed as the second round. One entry per CDR3 protein, called by TCRdb with MiXCR from the multiplex PCR reads. The table includes around 1,200,000 distinct CDR3 sequences, about two fifths detected once. Trimming stripped 9 bases from V and 8 bases from J, with 25 bases between. CDR3 length: 16 amino acids. The germline CDR1 and CDR2 sequences are SNHLY and FYNNEI. The source material was peripheral blood or thyroid tissue (not recorded which). This chain connects TRBV2 to TRBJ1-4, with a weak D call TRBD1 (6 bases). This receptor was taken from an adult man with Graves' hyperthyroidism. The CDR3 sequence is CARSGGGPGTGEKLFF. The DNA for the CDR3 is TGTGCCAGGTCGGGGGGCGGACCAGGAACGGGAGAAAAACTGTTTTTT.